This T cell receptor (beta chain) stems from a study of shared T cell receptors in the human thymus (dated by TCRdb to about 2021). With regard to the full study: The study examined how the human thymus generates shared, self-reactive T-cell receptor alpha chains.

From its cysteine to its phenylalanine, the CDR3 spans 14 amino acids. CDR3 DNA only is kept here, 42 bases in frame from base 1. V is cut by 2 bases and J by 10 bases, and the space between the germline ends is 12 bases. CDR1 MNHNS and CDR2 SASEGT are derived from the germline V gene. This clone was picked up a small number of times. Which antigen it targets is not known. There are no base qualities to consult, and no much larger clone falls within one base. The library relied on the immunoSEQ multiplex PCR assay. TCRdb stores this immuneACCESS table with in-frame sequences only. Part of the clones is absent; in the studies checked, under half of the shortfall reflects unresolved V genes, and no reason is known for the rest. The sample yields some 760,000 clones; 80% to 90% were counted once. Of the sample, around 0.01% is held by the ten largest clones. This same sample was also taken into another study, of human thymus T cells. The second investigation adds: Immunologically healthy infants undergoing open corrective cardiac surgery for congenital heart defects in Finland were used as donors. Thymus tissue was obtained as surgical resects removed during corrective cardiac surgery. Both the thymic and the peripheral blood repertoires appeared to show biased V and J gene segment usage. The related research found that thymic TCR repertoires overlapped highly between unrelated individuals. The study described the TCR alpha and beta repertoires in fewer than 10 infant thymus samples and a handful of matching peripheral blood samples. Donor ages ranged from roughly 6 to 250 days, and the cohort comprised 5 to 7 male and a couple of female infants. After being mechanically released from the tissue, thymocytes were kept at -70 degrees C in pellets of about 9-32 million cells. Genomic DNA was extracted from frozen cell pellets with a QIAsymphony instrument. Using the immunoSEQ multiplex PCR assay, the TCRB and TCRAD loci were amplified from a standardized quantity of quality-controlled genomic DNA. The V(D)J region was spanned by amplicons of a length sufficient to cover the CDR3 and to identify V and J genes. Through the commercial immunoSEQ service, the amplicons were sequenced on an Illumina platform. Corrections for primer bias and sequencing errors followed previously described methods, while TCRAD and TCRB definitions were based on the IMGT database. immunoSEQ Analyzer 3.0 and VDJTools were used for repertoire analysis, which covered basic statistics, V/J segment usage, diversity estimates, rarefaction and pairwise overlap. Diversity was estimated using the Chao1, ChaoE, Efron-Thisted, Shannon and inverse Simpson indices, and was also estimated on datasets down-sampled to the size of the smallest sample. Repertoire overlap used strict matching of CDR3 nucleotide sequence, V gene and J gene, with Jaccard-based multidimensional scaling clustering. On average, thymus samples yielded 750,000 to 1,000,000 unique TCRB clonotypes, whereas blood samples yielded 65,000 to 100,000.

This receptor was taken from a girl in the first two years of life with a congenital heart defect. Donor details come from another sample of the same person, matched by shared clones. This sequence uses TRBV6-1 and TRBJ1-6; the D segment cannot be called with confidence. Sequenced input: thymocytes. The CDR3 region has the sequence CASSEHHSKSPLHF. In nucleotides, the sequence is TGTGCCAGCAGTGAACACCACAGCAAATCACCCCTCCACTTT.